This note documents a single TCR beta chain sequence. Its matching antigen is unknown. Profiling relied on immunoSEQ multiplex PCR, and the TCRdb table lists in-frame clones only, not all of them. The top ten clones hold about 4.7% of a sample with 95,000 to 150,000 clones, 88% of them seen once. This entry belongs to a study of T cell responses to AZD1222 COVID-19 vaccine. Broader study findings: Reports say nearly half of spike-specific TCRs go after unmutated variant regions. Donor demographics were predominantly white British with a female majority; clonal diversity may be underestimated.

Germline values: CDR1 MGHDK, CDR2 SYGVNS. There are 14 residues in the CDR3. Trimming pared 2 bases from V and 2 bases from J, leaving 10 bases between. The sample in question was peripheral blood, obtained on day 0 of AZD1222 vaccination. This sequence joins TRBV25-1 and TRBJ2-7; the D is unclear. The sequence derives from an adult in good health. CDR3 bases: TGTGCCAGCAGTGAACCCGGATCCGCCTACGAGCAGTACTTC. This translates into CASSEPGSAYEQYF.